These 22 T cell receptor beta chains were sequenced from one sample in a study of T-cell reconstitution after alpha-beta-depleted transplantation in children. This sample's TCRbeta library carried unique molecular identifier barcodes. TCRdb analysed the PCR reads with MiXCR anew, one entry per CDR3 protein. This repertoire shows some 600,000 distinct CDR3 sequences, roughly 17% found once; its top ten account for 0.8% to 1.1%. The source material was PBMCs from the stem cell graft donor, sampled from the stem cell graft. The origin of the receptors is a human donor who donated a stem cell graft to a child with acute myeloid leukemia.

The chain recombines TRBV12-3 or TRBV12-4 with TRBJ2-1; the D gene is possibly TRBD2 (6 bases). The CDR3 is 14 amino acids. The germline V and J ends were trimmed by 5 bases and 6 bases, with 14 bases remaining between them. The CDR3 sequence is CASSAGTPSNEQFF. DNA for the CDR3: TGTGCCAGCAGTGCGGGGACCCCCTCCAATGAGCAGTTCTTC.

The sample holds many counts of this clonotype. V gene TRBV4-2 combines with J gene TRBJ2-7; 9 nucleotides agree with TRBD2. The V gene end was trimmed by 1 base and the J gene end by 1 base; junction bases not matched to a gene: 8. CDR1 and CDR2 (germline): LGHNA, YNFKEQ. The CDR3 extends over 17 amino acids. The CDR3 sequence: CASSQGIAGVRSYEQYF. The CDR3 DNA follows: TGTGCCAGCAGCCAAGGAATAGCGGGGGTCCGATCCTACGAGCAGTACTTC.

There are many counts of this clonotype. The chain combines TRBV20-1 with TRBJ2-3, with 7 bases matching TRBD2. The trim removed 0 bases at V and 0 bases at J, leaving 6 bases unmatched. Germline CDR1 is DFQATT and CDR2 is SNEGSKA (reference sequence). The length of the CDR3 is 16 residues. CDR3 DNA: TGCAGTGCTAGAGATGACCAGCGGGACAGCACAGATACGCAGTATTTT. Translating gives CSARDDQRDSTDTQYF.

There are a few counts of this clonotype. The chain links TRBV28 to TRBJ2-1; D is unclear. The germline gives CDR1 MDHEN, CDR2 SYDVKM. The CDR3 is 11 residues long. Trimming removed 3 bases at V and 8 bases at J, with 5 bases between. The CDR3 here is CASSLIDEQFF. The DNA of the CDR3 is TGTGCCAGCAGTTTGATAGATGAGCAGTTCTTC.

This clonotype occurred a few times. This chain connects TRBV5-1 to TRBJ2-3; no definite D call. CDR1 and CDR2 (germline): SGHRS, YFSETQ. V gave up 2 bases and J gave up 1 base, with 11 bases separating them. CDR3 length equals 15 residues. As DNA, the CDR3 is TGCGCCAGCAGCTTCACTACGCCTGGCACAGATACGCAGTATTTT. Residues: CASSFTTPGTDTQYF.

This clonotype was counted ten times or more. The genes are TRBV10-3 and TRBJ2-7, with no clear D. The V gene's germline CDR1 is ENHRY and CDR2 SYGVKD. Trimming took off 2 bases at V and 2 bases at J, with 1 base between the two ends. This CDR3 contains 11 residues. The CDR3 sequence is CAISETYEQYF. CDR3 nucleotides: TGTGCCATCAGTGAGACCTACGAGCAGTACTTC.

The V gene is TRBV4-3, the J gene TRBJ1-4, with D unclear. This CDR3 spans 15 amino acids. V lost 0 bases and J lost 3, with 8 bases in between. Germline V CDR1 and CDR2: LGHNA, YSLEER. CDR3 DNA sequence: TGCGCCAGCAGCCAAGATCTGGGGTCTAATGAAAAACTGTTTTTT. Translated, it gives CASSQDLGSNEKLFF.

This clonotype was observed a few times. This rearrangement joins TRBV20-1 to TRBJ1-2; TRBD1 might be the D (6 bases). The CDR3 has 17 residues. V lost 0 bases, J lost 6 bases, and 23 bases lay in between. Germline CDR1 is DFQATT and CDR2 is SNEGSKA (reference sequence). The CDR3, as DNA: TGCAGTGCTAGAGAGAAAAAAATTGACAGGCCGCTCGATGGCTACACCTTC. Protein: CSAREKKIDRPLDGYTF.

CDR3 DNA sequence: TGTGCCAGCAGCAAAGGAGGGGCTTGGGTGGTCGAGCAGTACTTC. Its translation is CASSKGGAWVVEQYF. This chain links TRBV21-1 with TRBJ2-7; no check of the table's D call, TRBD1, against the DNA was made. TRBV21-1 is reported as a pseudogene. The CDR3 sequence is 15 residues long.

This clonotype was seen many times. The gene calls are TRBV15 and TRBJ2-1; D is possibly TRBD1 or TRBD2 (5 bases each). This CDR3 has 13 amino acids. Germline V CDR1 and CDR2: LNHNV, YYDKDF (reference sequence). Trimming removed 4 bases at V and 6 bases at J, with 10 bases between. The CDR3 here is CATSKERGNEQFF. The DNA of the CDR3 is TGTGCCACCAGCAAGGAGAGGGGCAATGAGCAGTTCTTC.

Ten or more counts support this clonotype. The chain couples TRBV15 to TRBJ2-1; tentative D call: TRBD1 (6 bases). The CDR3 has 14 residues. Per germline, CDR1 LNHNV and CDR2 YYDKDF (reference sequence). The V end lost 5 bases, the J end lost 4 bases, and 12 bases lay between the germline ends. The CDR3 region has the DNA TGTGCCACCAGCCGTAGGGGGTCATACAATGAGCAGTTCTTC. Translation: CATSRRGSYNEQFF.

This clonotype was detected ten times or more. CDR3 in DNA: TGCAGTGCAACGGGCGGGAGCTCCTACAATGAGCAGTTCTTC. This translates into CSATGGSSYNEQFF. The chain combines TRBV20-1 with TRBJ2-1; 7 positions agree with TRBD2. Germline CDR1 and CDR2: DFQATT and SNEGSKA (reference sequence). V dropped 6 bases and J dropped 0; count of bases not matched to a gene: 5. This CDR3 region has 14 residues.

This clonotype was detected only a few times. This chain links TRBV29-1 with TRBJ2-7; D not certain. Germline V gives CDR1 SQVTM, CDR2 ANQGSEA. Trimming cost V 5 bases and J 1 base, with 6 bases left between them. CDR3 length equals 11 residues. The DNA of the CDR3 is TGCAGCGTTTCAAGGTCCTACGAGCAGTACTTC. It specifies CSVSRSYEQYF.

This clonotype was detected ten times or more. The V call is TRBV7-8, the J call TRBJ1-5, with TRBD1 matching over 9 bases. CDR3 size: 16 residues. Germline lookup yields CDR1 SGHVS and CDR2 FQNEAQ. Trimming at V came to 4 bases and at J to 6 bases, leaving 10 bases not matched to a gene. CDR3 nucleotide sequence: TGTGCCAGCAGCTCCTGGGACAGGGAAGAATCTCAGCCCCAGCATTTT. Encoded protein: CASSSWDREESQPQHF.

The genes are TRBV5-5 and TRBJ2-1; the D gene is possibly TRBD1 (7 bases). V dropped 7 bases and J dropped 3 bases, with 17 bases sitting between them. This CDR3 has 15 residues. The germline V gene encodes CDR1 SGHKS and CDR2 YYEKEE (reference sequence). In DNA form, the CDR3 reads TGTGCCAGCCAGGGGGGAGACACGATCTACAATGAGCAGTTCTTC. It yields the protein CASQGGDTIYNEQFF.

The V call is TRBV11-3, the J call TRBJ2-1, with a tentative D call TRBD1 (6 bases). The CDR3 spans 15 residues. V was trimmed by 4 bases and J by 4 bases, leaving 14 bases between them. Germline V CDR1 and CDR2: SGHNT, YENEEA. This chain's CDR3 is CASSSWTESYNEQFF. For the CDR3, the DNA is TGTGCCAGCAGCTCCTGGACAGAGAGTTACAATGAGCAGTTCTTC.

This clonotype was seen a handful of times. The chain links TRBV29-1 to TRBJ2-7, with 8 bases aligning to TRBD1. The CDR3 runs to 15 residues. V lost 0 bases to trimming and J lost 0 bases; unmatched junction nucleotides: 4. Germline V gene lookup returns CDR1 SQVTM and CDR2 ANQGSEA. In DNA form, the CDR3 reads TGCAGCGTTGAAGATCGACAGGGGAGCTCCTACGAGCAGTACTTC. This gives the protein CSVEDRQGSSYEQYF.

This clonotype was recorded only once. The chain is built from TRBV27 and TRBJ2-5; maybe TRBD2 (7 bases). The germline CDR1 and CDR2 sequences are MNHEY and SMNVEV (reference sequence). The CDR3 has 15 amino acids. With 4 bases removed from V and 5 bases from J, the gap between germline ends came to 17 bases. Here the CDR3 DNA reads TGTGCCAGCAGTTCGAGGAGGGGGGGCCGTGAGACCCAGTACTTC. The encoded protein is CASSSRRGGRETQYF.

This chain uses TRBV28 with TRBJ1-5; D gene uncertain. CDR1 and CDR2 from the germline V gene are MDHEN and SYDVKM. The CDR3 spans 15 residues. The germline V and J ends were trimmed by 4 bases and 4 bases, with 14 bases remaining between them. Here the CDR3 reads CASSSTTFINQPQHF. DNA of the CDR3: TGTGCCAGCAGTTCCACAACGTTTATTAATCAGCCCCAGCATTTT.

The chain has TRBV2 and TRBJ2-7, with unresolved D. With 2 bases removed from V and 0 bases from J, the gap between germline ends came to 26 bases. The CDR3 is 20 residues long. Per the germline V gene, CDR1 is SNHLY and CDR2 is FYNNEI. The CDR3 DNA reads TGTGCCAGCAGTGAACCGGTTCTGGAAACCAGCCCCATAAGCTCCTACGAGCAGTACGTC. Translating gives CASSEPVLETSPISSYEQYV.

This clonotype was counted at least ten times. This chain connects TRBV27 to TRBJ2-7; D perhaps matches TRBD1 (6 bases). CDR3 size: 14 residues. Germline CDR1 MNHEY, CDR2 SMNVEV (reference sequence). V was shortened by 5 bases and J by 6 bases, with 17 bases between the two germline ends. In DNA form, the CDR3 reads TGTGCCAGCAGTCCGTCTAATGGGGGCGGCGAGCAGTACGTC. Protein sequence: CASSPSNGGGEQYV.

V gene TRBV12-3 or TRBV12-4 combines with J gene TRBJ1-5; D remains unclear. Trimming pared 8 bases from V and 2 bases from J, leaving 13 bases between. CDR3 length equals 14 residues. The CDR3 protein is CASAGGDGNQPQHF. The CDR3 DNA follows: TGTGCCAGCGCCGGCGGGGATGGCAATCAGCCCCAGCATTTT.